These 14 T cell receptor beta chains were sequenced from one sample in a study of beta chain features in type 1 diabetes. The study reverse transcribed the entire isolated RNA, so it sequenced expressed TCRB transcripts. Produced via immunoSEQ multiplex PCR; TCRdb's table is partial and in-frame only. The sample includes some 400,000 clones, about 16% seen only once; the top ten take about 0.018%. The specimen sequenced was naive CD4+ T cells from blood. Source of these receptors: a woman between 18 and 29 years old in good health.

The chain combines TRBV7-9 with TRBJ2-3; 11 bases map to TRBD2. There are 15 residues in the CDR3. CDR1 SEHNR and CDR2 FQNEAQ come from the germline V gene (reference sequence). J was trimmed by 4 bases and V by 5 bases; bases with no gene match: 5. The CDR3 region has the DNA TGTGCCAGCAGCCAGACTAGCGGGAATTCAGATACGCAGTATTTT. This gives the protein CASSQTSGNSDTQYF.

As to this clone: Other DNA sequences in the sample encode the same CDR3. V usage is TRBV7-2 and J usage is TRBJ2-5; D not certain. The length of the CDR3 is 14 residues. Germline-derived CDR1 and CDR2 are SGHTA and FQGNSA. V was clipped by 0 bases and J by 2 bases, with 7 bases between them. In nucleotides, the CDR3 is TGTGCCAGCAGCTTAGCGGGCTTGCAAGAGACCCAGTACTTC. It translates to CASSLAGLQETQYF.

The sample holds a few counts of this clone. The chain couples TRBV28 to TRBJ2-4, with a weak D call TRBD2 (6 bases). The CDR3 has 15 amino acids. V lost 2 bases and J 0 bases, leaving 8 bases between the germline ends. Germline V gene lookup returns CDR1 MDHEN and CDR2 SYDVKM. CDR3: CASSLLGGAKNIQYF. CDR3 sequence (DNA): TGTGCCAGCAGTTTACTCGGGGGAGCCAAAAACATTCAGTACTTC.

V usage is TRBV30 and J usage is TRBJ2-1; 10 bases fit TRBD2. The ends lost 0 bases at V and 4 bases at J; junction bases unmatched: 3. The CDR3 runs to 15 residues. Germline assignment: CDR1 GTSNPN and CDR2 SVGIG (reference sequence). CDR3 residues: CAWSVTSGTYNEQFF. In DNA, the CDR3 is TGTGCCTGGAGTGTTACTAGCGGGACGTACAATGAGCAGTTCTTC. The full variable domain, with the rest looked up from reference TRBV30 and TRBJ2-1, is SQTIHQWPATLVQPVGSPLSLECTVEGTSNPNLYWYRQAAGRGLQLLFYSVGIGQISSEVPQNLSASRPQDRQFILSSKKLLLSDSGFYLCAWSVTSGTYNEQFFGPGTRLTVL.

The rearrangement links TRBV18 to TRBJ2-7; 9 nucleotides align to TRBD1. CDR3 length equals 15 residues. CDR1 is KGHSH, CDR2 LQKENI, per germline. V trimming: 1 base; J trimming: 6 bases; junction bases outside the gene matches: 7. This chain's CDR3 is CASSPLGQGDSEQYF. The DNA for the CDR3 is TGTGCCAGCTCACCACTGGGACAGGGCGATAGCGAGCAGTACTTC.

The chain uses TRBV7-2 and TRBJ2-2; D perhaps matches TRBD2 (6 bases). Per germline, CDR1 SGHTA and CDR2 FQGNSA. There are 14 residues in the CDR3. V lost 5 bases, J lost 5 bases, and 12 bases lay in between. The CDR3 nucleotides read TGTGCCAGCAGCCCCCGTGGGGGGACCGGGGAGCTGTTTTTT. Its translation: CASSPRGGTGELFF. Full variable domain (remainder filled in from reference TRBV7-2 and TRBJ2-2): GAGVSQSPSNKVTEKGKDVELRCDPISGHTALYWYRQSLGQGLEFLIYFQGNSAPDKSGLPSDRFSAERTGGSVSTLTIQRTQQEDSAVYLCASSPRGGTGELFFGEGSRLTVL.

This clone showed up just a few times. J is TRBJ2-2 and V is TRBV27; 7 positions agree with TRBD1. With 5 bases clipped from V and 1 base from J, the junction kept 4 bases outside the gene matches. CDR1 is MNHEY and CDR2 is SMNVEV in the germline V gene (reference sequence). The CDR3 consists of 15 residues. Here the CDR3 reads CASSTGTENTGELFF. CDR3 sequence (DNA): TGTGCCAGCAGTACCGGGACAGAGAACACCGGGGAGCTGTTTTTT.

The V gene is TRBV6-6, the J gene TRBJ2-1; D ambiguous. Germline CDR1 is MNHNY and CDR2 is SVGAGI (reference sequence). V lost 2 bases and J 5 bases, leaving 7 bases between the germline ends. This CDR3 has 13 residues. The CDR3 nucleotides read TGTGCCAGCAGTTACGTGGCCAACAATGAGCAGTTCTTC. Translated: CASSYVANNEQFF.

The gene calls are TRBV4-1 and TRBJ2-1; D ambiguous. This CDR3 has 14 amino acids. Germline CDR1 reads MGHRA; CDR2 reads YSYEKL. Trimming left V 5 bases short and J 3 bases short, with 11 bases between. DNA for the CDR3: TGCGCCAGCAGCGAAAAACTCCGCTACAATGAGCAGTTCTTC. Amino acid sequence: CASSEKLRYNEQFF.

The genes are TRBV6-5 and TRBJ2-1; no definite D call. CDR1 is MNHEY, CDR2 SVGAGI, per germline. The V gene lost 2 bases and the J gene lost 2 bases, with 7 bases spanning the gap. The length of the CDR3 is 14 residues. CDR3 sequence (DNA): TGTGCCAGCAGTTACAGAGGTACCTACAATGAGCAGTTCTTC. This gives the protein CASSYRGTYNEQFF.

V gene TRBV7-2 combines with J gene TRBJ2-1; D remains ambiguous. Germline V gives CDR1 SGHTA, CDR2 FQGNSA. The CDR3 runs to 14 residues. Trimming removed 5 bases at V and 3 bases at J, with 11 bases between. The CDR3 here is CASSPPSVYNEQFF. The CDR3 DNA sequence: TGTGCCAGCAGCCCCCCCAGCGTCTACAATGAGCAGTTCTTC.

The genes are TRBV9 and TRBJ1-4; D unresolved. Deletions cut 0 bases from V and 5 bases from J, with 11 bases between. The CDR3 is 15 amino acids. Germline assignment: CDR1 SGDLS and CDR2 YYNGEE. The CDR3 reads CASSVGQRLNEKLFF. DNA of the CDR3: TGTGCCAGCAGCGTAGGACAAAGGCTAAATGAAAAACTGTTTTTT.

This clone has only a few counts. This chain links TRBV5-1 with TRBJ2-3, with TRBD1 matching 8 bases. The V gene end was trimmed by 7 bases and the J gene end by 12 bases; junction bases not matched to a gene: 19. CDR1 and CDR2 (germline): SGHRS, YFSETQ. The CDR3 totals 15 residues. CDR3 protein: CASGSRTGPFIVQYF. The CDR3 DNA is TGCGCCAGCGGGTCAAGGACAGGGCCCTTTATTGTACAGTATTTT.

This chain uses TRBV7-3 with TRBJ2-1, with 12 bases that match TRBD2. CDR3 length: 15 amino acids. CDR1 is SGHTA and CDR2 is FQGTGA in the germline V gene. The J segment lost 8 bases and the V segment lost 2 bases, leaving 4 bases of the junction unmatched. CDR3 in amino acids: CASSLLAGGPDEQFF. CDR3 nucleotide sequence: TGTGCCAGCAGCTTACTAGCGGGAGGGCCCGATGAGCAGTTCTTC.